This T cell receptor beta chain was documented in a study of blood T cell repertoires in COVID-19. About the research overall: Acute and convalescent COVID-19 specimens originated in the United States, Italy and Spain.

Trimming removed 4 bases from V and 6 bases from J; junction bases left unmatched: 20. Germline V CDR1 and CDR2: MDHEN, SYDVKM. The CDR3 sequence is 19 residues long. Original methodology: Reference gene primer amplification gave nucleated cell count estimates. Some clones are missing from TCRdb's copy, which holds only in-frame ones; the method was immunoSEQ multiplex PCR. That table furnishes V, J and clone size, whereas the DNA furnished D and trimming. The table lists roughly 60,000 clones, around 90% of them singletons. The chain has TRBV28 and TRBJ2-3; TRBD1 aligns across 9 bases. This TCR was recovered from a human donor in a cohort sampled during active COVID-19. Sample: peripheral blood. In DNA, the CDR3 is TGTGCCAGCAGTTCTGAACTAACATGGACAGGGGTCCAGGCTGATACGCAGTATTTT. This gives the protein CASSSELTWTGVQADTQYF.